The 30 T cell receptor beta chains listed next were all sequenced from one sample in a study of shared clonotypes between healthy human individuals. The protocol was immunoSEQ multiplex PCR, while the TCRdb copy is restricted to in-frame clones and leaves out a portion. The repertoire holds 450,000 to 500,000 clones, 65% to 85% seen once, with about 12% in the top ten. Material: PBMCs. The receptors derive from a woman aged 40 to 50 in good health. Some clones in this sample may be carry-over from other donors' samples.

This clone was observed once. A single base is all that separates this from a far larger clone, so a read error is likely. The chain's CDR3 is CAIGNPRFAYGYTF. The CDR3 DNA follows: TGTGCCATAGGGAACCCAAGGTTTGCCTATGGCTACACCTTC. This sequence joins TRBV10-3 and TRBJ1-2; D gene ambiguous. CDR3 size: 14 residues. In germline, CDR1 is ENHRY, CDR2 SYGVKD. With 9 bases removed from V and 4 bases from J, the gap between germline ends came to 18 bases.

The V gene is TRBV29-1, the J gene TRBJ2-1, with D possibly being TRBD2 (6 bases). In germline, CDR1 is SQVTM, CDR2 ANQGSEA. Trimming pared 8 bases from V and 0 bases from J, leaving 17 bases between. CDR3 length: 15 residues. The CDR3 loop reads CSQSSPGDSYNEQFF. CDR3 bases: TGCAGCCAAAGTTCGCCGGGGGACTCCTACAATGAGCAGTTCTTC.

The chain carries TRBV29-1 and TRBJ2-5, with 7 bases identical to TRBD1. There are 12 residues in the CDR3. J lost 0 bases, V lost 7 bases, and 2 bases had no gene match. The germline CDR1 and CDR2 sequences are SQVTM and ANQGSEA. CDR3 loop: CSGGTDQETQYF. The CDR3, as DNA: TGCAGCGGAGGGACAGACCAAGAGACCCAGTACTTC.

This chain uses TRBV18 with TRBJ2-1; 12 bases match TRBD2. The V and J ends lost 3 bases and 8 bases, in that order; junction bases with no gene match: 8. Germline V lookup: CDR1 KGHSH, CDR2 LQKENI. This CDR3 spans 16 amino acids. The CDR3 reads CASSPQTSGSIYEQFF. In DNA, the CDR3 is TGTGCCAGCTCACCCCAGACTAGCGGGAGTATCTATGAGCAGTTCTTC.

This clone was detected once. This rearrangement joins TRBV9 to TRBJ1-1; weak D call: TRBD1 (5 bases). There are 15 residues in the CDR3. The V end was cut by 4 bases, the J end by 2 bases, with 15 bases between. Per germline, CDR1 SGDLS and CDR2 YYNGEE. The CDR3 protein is CASSPGMQGNTEAFF. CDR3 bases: TGTGCCAGCAGCCCGGGTATGCAGGGAAACACTGAAGCTTTCTTT.

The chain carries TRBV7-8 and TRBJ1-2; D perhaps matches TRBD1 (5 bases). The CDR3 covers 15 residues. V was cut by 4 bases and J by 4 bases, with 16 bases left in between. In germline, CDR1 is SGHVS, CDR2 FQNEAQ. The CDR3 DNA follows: TGTGCCAGCAGCTACCAAGGGGCCACCGGCTATGGCTACACCTTC. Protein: CASSYQGATGYGYTF.

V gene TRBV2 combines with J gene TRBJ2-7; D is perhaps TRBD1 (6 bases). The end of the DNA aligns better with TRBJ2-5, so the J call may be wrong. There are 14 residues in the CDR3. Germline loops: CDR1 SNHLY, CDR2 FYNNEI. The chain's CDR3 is CASSNTGREETQYF. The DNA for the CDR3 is TGTGCCAGCAGTAATACAGGGAGAGAGGAGACCCAGTACTTC.

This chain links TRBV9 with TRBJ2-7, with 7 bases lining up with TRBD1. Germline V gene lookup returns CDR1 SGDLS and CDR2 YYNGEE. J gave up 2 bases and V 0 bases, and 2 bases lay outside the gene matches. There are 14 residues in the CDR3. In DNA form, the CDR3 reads TGTGCCAGCAGCGTAGACGGGACAGCCTACGAGCAGTACTTC. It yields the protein CASSVDGTAYEQYF.

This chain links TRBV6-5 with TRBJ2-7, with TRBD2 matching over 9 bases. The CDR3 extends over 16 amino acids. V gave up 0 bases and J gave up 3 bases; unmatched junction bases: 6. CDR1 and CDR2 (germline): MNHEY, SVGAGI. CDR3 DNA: TGTGCCAGCAGTTACTCAGGACTAGCGCAAGACTACGAGCAGTACTTC. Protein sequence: CASSYSGLAQDYEQYF.

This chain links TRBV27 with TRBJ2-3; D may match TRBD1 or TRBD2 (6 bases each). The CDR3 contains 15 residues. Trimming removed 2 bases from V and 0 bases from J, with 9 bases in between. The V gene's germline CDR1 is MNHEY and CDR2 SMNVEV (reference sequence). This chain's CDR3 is CASSLIGGSTDTQYF. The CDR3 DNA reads TGTGCCAGCAGTTTAATAGGGGGGAGCACAGATACGCAGTATTTT.

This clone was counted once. CDR3 in amino acids: CASSPGLAGAGELFF. The CDR3 bases are TGTGCCAGCAGCCCCGGACTAGCGGGAGCCGGGGAGCTGTTTTTT. The rearrangement uses TRBV9 and TRBJ2-2; 13 bases agree with TRBD2. CDR1 and CDR2 (germline): SGDLS, YYNGEE. The CDR3 has 15 residues. V lost 4 bases to trimming and J lost 6 bases; unmatched junction nucleotides: 3.

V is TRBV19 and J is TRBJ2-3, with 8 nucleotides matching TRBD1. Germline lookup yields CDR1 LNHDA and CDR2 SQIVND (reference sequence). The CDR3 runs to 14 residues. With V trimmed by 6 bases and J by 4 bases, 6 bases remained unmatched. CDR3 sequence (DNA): TGTGCCAGTAGCCTGGACAGGGTCCCAGATACGCAGTATTTT. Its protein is CASSLDRVPDTQYF.

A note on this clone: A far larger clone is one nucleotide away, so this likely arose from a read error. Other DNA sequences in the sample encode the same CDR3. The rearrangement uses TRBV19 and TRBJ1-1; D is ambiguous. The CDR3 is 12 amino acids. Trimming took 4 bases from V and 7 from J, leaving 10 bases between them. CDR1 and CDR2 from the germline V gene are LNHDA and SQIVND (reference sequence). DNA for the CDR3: TGTGCCAGTAGTACGCTTCAAGGTGAAGCTTTCTTT. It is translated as CASSTLQGEAFF.

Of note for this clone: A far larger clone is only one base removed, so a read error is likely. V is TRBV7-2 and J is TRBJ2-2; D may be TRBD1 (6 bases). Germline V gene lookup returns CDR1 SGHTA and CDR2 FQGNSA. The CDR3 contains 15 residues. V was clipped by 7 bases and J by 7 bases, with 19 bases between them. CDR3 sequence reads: CASIPGTPQVGELFF. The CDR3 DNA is TGTGCCAGCATCCCCGGGACACCACAGGTCGGGGAGCTGTTTTTT. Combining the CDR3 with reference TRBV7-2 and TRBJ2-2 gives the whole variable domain GAGVSQSPSNKVTEKGKDVELRCDPISGHTALYWYRQSLGQGLEFLIYFQGNSAPDKSGLPSDRFSAERTGGSVSTLTIQRTQQEDSAVYLCASIPGTPQVGELFFGEGSRLTVL.

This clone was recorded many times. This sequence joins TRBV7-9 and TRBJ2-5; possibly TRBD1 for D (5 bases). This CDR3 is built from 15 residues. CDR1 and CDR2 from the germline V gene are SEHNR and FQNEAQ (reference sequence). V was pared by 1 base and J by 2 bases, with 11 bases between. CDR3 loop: CASSLDQGGQETQYF. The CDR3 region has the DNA TGTGCCAGCAGCTTAGATCAGGGCGGTCAAGAGACCCAGTACTTC.

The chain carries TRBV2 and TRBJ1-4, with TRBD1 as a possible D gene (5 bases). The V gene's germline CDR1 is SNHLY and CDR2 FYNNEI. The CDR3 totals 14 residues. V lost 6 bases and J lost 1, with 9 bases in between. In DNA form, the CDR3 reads TGTGCCAGCAGGGGGGGAGTAACTAATGAAAAACTGTTTTTT. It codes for CASRGGVTNEKLFF.

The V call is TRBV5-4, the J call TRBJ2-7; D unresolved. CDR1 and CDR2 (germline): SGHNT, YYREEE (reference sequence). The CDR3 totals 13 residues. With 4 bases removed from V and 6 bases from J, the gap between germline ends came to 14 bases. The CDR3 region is CASSPDLGLEQYF. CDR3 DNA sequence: TGTGCCAGCAGCCCCGACTTGGGCCTCGAGCAGTACTTC. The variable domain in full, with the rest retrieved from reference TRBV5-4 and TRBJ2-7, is ETGVTQSPTHLIKTRGQQVTLRCSSQSGHNTVSWYQQALGQGPQFIFQYYREEENGRGNFPPRFSGLQFPNYSSELNVNALELDDSALYLCASSPDLGLEQYFGPGTRLTVT.

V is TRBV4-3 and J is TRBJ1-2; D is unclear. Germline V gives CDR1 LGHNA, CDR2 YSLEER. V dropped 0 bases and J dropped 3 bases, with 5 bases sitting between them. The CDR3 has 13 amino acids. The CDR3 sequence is CASSQDLYYGYTF. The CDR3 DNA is TGCGCCAGCAGCCAAGATCTTTACTATGGCTACACCTTC.

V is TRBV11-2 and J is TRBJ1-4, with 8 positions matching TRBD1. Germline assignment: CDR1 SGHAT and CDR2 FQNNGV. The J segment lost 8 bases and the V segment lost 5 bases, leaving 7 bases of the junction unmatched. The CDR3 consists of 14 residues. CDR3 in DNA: TGTGCCAGCAGCCAGGACAGGGTTTGGGAAAAACTGTTTTTT. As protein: CASSQDRVWEKLFF.

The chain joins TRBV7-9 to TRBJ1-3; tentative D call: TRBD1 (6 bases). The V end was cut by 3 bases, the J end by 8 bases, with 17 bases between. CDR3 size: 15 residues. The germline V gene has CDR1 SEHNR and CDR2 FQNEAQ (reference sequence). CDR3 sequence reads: CASSLSGGGGYTIYF. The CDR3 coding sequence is TGTGCCAGCAGCTTGAGCGGGGGCGGTGGGTACACCATATATTTT.

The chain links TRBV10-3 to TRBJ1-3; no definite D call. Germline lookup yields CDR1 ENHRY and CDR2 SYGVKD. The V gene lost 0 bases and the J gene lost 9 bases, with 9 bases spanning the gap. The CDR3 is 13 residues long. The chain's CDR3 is CAISESQDRTIYF. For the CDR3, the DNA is TGTGCCATCAGTGAGTCGCAGGACCGCACCATATATTTT.

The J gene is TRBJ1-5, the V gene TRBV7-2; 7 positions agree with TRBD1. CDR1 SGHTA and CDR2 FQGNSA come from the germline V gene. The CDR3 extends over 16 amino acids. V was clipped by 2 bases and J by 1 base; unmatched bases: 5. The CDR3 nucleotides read TGTGCCAGCAGCTTAACCCCGGACAGGAGCAATCAGCCCCAGCATTTT. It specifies CASSLTPDRSNQPQHF. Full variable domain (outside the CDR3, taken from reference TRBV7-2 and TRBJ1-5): GAGVSQSPSNKVTEKGKDVELRCDPISGHTALYWYRQSLGQGLEFLIYFQGNSAPDKSGLPSDRFSAERTGGSVSTLTIQRTQQEDSAVYLCASSLTPDRSNQPQHFGDGTRLSIL.

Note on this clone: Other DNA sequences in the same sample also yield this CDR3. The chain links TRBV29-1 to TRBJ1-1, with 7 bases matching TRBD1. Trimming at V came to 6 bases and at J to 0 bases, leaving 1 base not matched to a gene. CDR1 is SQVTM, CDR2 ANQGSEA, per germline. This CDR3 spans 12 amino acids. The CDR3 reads CSVGQMNTEAFF. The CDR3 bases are TGCAGCGTGGGACAGATGAACACTGAAGCTTTCTTT.

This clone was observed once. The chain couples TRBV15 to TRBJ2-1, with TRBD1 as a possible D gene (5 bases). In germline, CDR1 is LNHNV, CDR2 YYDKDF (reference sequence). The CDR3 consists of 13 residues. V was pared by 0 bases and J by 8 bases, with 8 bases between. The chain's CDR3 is CATSRDQGHEQFF. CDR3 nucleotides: TGTGCCACCAGCAGAGATCAGGGTCATGAGCAGTTCTTC.

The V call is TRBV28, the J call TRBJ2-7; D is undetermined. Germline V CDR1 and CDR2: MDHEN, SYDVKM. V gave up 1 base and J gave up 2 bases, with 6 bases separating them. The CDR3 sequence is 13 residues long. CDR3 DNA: TGTGCCAGCAGTTTATCTCCCACCTACGAGCAGTACTTC. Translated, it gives CASSLSPTYEQYF.

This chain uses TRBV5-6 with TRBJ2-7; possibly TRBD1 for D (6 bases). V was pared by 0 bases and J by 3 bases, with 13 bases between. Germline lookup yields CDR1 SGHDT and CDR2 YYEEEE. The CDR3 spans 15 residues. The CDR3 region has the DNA TGTGCCAGCAGCTTGGCTGTTACAGGGAACTACGAGCAGTACTTC. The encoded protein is CASSLAVTGNYEQYF.

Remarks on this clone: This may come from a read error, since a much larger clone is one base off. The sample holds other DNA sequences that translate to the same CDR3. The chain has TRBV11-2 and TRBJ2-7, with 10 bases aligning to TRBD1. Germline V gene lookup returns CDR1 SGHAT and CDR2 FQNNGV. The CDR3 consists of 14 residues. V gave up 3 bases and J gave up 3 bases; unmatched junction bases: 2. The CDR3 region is CASSLGQGLYEQYF. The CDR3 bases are TGTGCCAGCAGCTTGGGACAGGGGCTCTACGAGCAGTACTTC. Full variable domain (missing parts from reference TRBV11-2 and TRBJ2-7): EAGVAQSPRYKIIEKRQSVAFWCNPISGHATLYWYQQILGQGPKLLIQFQNNGVVDDSQLPKDRFSAERLKGVDSTLKIQPAKLEDSAVYLCASSLGQGLYEQYFGPGTRLTVT.

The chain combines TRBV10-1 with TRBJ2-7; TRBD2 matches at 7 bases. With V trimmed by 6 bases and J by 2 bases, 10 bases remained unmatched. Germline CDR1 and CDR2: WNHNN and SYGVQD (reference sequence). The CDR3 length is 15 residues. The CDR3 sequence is CASRAGLAETYEQYF. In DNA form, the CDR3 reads TGCGCCAGCAGGGCCGGGCTAGCGGAGACCTACGAGCAGTACTTC.

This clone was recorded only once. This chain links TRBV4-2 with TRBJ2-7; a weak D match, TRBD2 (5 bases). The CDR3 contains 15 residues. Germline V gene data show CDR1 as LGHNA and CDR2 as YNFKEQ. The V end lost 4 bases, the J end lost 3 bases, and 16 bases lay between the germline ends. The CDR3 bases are TGTGCCAGCAGCCGAACTGGCGGAGGTTTCTACGAGCAGTACTTC. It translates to CASSRTGGGFYEQYF.

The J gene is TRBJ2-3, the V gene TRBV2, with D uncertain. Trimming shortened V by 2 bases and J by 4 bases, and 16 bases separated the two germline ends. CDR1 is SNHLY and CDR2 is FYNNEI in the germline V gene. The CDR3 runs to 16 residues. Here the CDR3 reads CASSERSVATADTQYF. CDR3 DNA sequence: TGTGCCAGCAGTGAAAGGTCAGTCGCGACCGCAGATACGCAGTATTTT. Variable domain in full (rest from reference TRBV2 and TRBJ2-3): EPEVTQTPSHQVTQMGQEVILRCVPISNHLYFYWYRQILGQKVEFLVSFYNNEISEKSEIFDDQFSVERPDGSNFTLKIRSTKLEDSAMYFCASSERSVATADTQYFGPGTRLTVL.